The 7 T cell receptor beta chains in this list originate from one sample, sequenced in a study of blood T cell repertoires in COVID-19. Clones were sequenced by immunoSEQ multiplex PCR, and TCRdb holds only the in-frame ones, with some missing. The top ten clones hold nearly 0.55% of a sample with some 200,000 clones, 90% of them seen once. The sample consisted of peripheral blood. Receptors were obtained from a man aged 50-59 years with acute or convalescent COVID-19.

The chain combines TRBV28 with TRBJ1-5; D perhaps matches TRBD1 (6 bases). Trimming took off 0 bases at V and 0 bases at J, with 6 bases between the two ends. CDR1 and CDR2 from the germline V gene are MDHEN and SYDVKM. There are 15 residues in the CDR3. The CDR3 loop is CASSLWDSSNQPQHF. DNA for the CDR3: TGTGCCAGCAGTTTATGGGACAGTAGCAATCAGCCCCAGCATTTT.

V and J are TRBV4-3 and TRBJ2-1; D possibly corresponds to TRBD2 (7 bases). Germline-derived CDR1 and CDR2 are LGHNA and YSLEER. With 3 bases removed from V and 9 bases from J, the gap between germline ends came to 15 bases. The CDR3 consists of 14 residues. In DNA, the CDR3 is TGCGCCAGCAGCCAGGCCCAGGGGAGGGGTGAGCAGTTCTTC. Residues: CASSQAQGRGEQFF.

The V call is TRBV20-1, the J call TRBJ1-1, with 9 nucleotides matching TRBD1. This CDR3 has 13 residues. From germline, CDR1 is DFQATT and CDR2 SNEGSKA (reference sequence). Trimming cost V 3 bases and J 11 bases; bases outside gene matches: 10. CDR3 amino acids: CSASPGTGHLAFF. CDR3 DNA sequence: TGCAGTGCTAGTCCCGGGACAGGGCATTTGGCTTTCTTT.

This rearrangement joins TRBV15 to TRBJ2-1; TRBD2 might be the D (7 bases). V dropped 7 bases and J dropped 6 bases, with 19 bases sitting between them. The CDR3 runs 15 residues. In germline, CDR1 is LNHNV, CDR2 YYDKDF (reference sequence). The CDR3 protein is CATKGGGPKFNEQFF. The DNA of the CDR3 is TGTGCCACCAAAGGGGGGGGGCCAAAGTTCAATGAGCAGTTCTTC.

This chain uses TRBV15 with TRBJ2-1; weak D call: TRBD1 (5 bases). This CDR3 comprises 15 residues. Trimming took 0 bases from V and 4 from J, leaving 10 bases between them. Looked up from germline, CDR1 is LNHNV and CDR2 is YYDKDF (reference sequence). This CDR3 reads CATSRDGAGYNEQFF. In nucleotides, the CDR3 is TGTGCCACCAGCAGAGATGGGGCTGGTTACAATGAGCAGTTCTTC.

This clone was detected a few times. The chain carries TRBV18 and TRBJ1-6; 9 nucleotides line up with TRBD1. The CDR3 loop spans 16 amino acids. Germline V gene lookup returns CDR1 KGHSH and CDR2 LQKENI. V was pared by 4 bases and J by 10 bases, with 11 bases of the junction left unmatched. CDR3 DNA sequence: TGTGCCAGCTCACAACAAACTACAGGGGGCGACTCACCCCTCCACTTT. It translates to CASSQQTTGGDSPLHF.

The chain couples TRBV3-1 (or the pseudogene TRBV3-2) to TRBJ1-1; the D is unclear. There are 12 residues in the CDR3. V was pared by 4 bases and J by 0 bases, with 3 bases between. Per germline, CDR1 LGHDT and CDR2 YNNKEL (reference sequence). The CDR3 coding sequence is TGTGCCAGCAGCCTAGTGAACACTGAAGCTTTCTTT. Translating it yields CASSLVNTEAFF.